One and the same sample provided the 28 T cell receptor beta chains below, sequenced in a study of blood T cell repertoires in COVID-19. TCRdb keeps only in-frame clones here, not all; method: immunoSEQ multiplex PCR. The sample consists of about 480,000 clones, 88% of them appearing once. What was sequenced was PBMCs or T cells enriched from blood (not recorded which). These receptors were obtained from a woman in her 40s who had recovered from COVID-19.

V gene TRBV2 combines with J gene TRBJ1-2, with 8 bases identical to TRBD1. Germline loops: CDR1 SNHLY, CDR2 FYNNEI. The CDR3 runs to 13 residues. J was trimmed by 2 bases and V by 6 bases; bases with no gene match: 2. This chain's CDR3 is CASRDRENYGYTF. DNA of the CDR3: TGTGCCAGCAGGGACAGGGAAAACTATGGCTACACCTTC.

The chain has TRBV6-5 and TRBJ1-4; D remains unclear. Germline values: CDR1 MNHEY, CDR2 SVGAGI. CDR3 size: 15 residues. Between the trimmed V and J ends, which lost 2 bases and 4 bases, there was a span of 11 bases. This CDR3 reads CASSYEGTNNEKLFF. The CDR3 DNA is TGTGCCAGCAGTTACGAGGGCACCAATAATGAAAAACTGTTTTTT.

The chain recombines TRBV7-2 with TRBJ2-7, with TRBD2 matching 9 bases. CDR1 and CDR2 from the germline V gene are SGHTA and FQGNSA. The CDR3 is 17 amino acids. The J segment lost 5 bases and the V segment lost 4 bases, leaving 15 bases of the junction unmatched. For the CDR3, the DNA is TGTGCCAGCAGCTCCCCAAGGATTAGCGGGAGTCACCACGAGCAGTACTTC. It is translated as CASSSPRISGSHHEQYF. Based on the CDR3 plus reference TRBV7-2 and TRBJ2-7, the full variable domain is GAGVSQSPSNKVTEKGKDVELRCDPISGHTALYWYRQSLGQGLEFLIYFQGNSAPDKSGLPSDRFSAERTGGSVSTLTIQRTQQEDSAVYLCASSSPRISGSHHEQYFGPGTRLTVT.

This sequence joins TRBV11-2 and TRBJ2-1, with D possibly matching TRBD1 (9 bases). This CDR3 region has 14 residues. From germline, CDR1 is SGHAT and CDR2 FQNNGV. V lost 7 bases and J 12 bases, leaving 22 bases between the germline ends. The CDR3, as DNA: TGTGCCAGCACCAACAACGGGGGGGACAGGGCGCAGTTCTTC. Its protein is CASTNNGGDRAQFF.

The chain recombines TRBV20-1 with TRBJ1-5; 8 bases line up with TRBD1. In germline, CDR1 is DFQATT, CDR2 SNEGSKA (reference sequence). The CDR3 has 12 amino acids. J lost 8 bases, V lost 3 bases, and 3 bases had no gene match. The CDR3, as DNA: TGCAGTGCTAGTACAGGGGGAGAGCCCCAGCATTTT. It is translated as CSASTGGEPQHF.

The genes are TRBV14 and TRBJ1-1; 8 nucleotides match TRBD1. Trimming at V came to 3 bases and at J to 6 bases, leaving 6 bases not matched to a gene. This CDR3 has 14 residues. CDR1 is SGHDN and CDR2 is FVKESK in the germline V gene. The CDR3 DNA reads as TGTGCCAGCAGCCAGACGACAGGGGACGCTGAAGCTTTCTTT. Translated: CASSQTTGDAEAFF.

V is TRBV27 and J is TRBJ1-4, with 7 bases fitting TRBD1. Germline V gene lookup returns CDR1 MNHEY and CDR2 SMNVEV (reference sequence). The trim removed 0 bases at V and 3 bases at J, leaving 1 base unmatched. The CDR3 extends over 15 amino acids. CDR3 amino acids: CASSLSGTANEKLFF. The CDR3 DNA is TGTGCCAGCAGTTTATCAGGGACAGCTAATGAAAAACTGTTTTTT. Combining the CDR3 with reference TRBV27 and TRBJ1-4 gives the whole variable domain EAQVTQNPRYLITVTGKKLTVTCSQNMNHEYMSWYRQDPGLGLRQIYYSMNVEVTDKGDVPEGYKVSRKEKRNFPLILESPSPNQTSLYFCASSLSGTANEKLFFGSGTQLSVL.

CDR3 sequence: CASSQEGTGDYYGYTF. The CDR3 coding sequence is TGTGCCAGCAGCCAAGAGGGGACAGGGGACTACTATGGCTACACCTTC. This chain uses TRBV3-1 (or the pseudogene TRBV3-2) with TRBJ1-2, with 10 bases matching TRBD1. J gave up 3 bases and V 0 bases, and 4 bases lay outside the gene matches. The CDR3 loop spans 16 amino acids. Germline loops: CDR1 LGHDT, CDR2 YNNKEL (reference sequence).

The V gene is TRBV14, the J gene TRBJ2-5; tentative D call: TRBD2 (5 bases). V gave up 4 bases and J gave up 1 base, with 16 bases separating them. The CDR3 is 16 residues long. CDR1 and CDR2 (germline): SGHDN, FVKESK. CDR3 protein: CASSPERGSPQETQYF. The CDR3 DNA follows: TGTGCCAGCAGCCCGGAGAGAGGGAGTCCCCAAGAGACCCAGTACTTC.

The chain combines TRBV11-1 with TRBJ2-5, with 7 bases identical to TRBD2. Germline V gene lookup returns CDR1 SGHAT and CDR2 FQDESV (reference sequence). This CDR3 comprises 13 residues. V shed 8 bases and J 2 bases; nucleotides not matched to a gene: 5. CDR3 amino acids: CASGRGLQETQYF. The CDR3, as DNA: TGTGCCAGCGGGAGGGGCCTGCAAGAGACCCAGTACTTC. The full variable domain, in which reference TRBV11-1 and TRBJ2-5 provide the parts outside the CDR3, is EAEVAQSPRYKITEKSQAVAFWCDPISGHATLYWYRQILGQGPELLVQFQDESVVDDSQLPKDRFSAERLKGVDSTLKIQPAELGDSAMYLCASGRGLQETQYFGPGTRLLVL.

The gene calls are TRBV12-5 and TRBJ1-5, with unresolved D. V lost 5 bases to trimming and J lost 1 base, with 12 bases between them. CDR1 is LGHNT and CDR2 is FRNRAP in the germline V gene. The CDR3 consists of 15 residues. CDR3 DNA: TGTGCTAGTGGTCCGGCATGGAGAAGCAATCAGCCCCAGCATTTT. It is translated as CASGPAWRSNQPQHF. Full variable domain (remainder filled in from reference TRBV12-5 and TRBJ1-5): DARVTQTPRHKVTEMGQEVTMRCQPILGHNTVFWYRQTMMQGLELLAYFRNRAPLDDSGMPKDRFSAEMPDATLATLKIQPSEPRDSAVYFCASGPAWRSNQPQHFGDGTRLSIL.

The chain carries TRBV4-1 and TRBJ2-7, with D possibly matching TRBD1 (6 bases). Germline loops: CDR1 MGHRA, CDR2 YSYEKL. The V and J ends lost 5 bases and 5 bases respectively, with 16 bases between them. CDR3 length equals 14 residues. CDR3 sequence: CASSSLPWGHEQYF. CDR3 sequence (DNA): TGCGCCAGCAGCTCACTACCCTGGGGGCACGAGCAGTACTTC.

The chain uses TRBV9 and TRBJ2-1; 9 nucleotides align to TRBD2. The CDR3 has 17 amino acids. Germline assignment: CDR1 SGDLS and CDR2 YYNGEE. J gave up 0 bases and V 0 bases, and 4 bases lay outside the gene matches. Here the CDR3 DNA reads TGTGCCAGCAGCGTAGGCGCAGCGGGGGGCTCCTACAATGAGCAGTTCTTC. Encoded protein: CASSVGAAGGSYNEQFF.

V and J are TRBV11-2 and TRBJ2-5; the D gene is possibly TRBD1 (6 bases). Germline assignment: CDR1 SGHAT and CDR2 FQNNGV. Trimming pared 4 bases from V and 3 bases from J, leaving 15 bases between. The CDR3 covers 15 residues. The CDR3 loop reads CASSYQMGHEETQYF. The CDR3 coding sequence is TGTGCCAGCAGCTATCAAATGGGACACGAAGAGACCCAGTACTTC.

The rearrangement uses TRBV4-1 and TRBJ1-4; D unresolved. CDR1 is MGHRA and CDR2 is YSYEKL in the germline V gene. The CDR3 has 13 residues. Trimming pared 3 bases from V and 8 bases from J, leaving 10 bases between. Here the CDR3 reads CASSQGSLEKLFF. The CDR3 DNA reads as TGCGCCAGCAGCCAGGGCAGCCTGGAAAAACTGTTTTTT.

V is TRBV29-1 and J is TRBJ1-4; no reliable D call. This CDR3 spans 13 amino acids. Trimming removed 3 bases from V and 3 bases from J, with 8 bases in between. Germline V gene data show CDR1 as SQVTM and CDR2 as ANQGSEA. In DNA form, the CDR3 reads TGCAGCGTTGAGAGGGCGGCTAATGAAAAACTGTTTTTT. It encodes CSVERAANEKLFF.

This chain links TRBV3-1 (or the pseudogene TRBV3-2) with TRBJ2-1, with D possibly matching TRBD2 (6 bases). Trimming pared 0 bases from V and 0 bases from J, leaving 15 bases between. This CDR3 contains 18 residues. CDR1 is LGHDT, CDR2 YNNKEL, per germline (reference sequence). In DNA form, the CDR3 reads TGTGCCAGCAGCCAAGAACTTGTATCGGGAGCCTCCTACAATGAGCAGTTCTTC. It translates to CASSQELVSGASYNEQFF.

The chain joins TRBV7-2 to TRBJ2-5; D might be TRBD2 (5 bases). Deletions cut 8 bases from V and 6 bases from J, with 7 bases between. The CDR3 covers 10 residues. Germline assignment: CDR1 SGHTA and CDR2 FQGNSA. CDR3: CASRGKTQYF. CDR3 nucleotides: TGTGCCAGCCGGGGTAAGACCCAGTACTTC. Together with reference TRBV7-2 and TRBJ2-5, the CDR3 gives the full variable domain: GAGVSQSPSNKVTEKGKDVELRCDPISGHTALYWYRQSLGQGLEFLIYFQGNSAPDKSGLPSDRFSAERTGGSVSTLTIQRTQQEDSAVYLCASRGKTQYFGPGTRLLVL.

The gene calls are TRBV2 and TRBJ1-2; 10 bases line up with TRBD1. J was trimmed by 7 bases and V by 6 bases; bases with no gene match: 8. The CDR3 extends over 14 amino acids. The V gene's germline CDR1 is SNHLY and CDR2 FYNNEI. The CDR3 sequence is CASRTPGQGFGYTF. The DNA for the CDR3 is TGTGCCAGCAGAACCCCGGGACAGGGGTTTGGCTACACCTTC.

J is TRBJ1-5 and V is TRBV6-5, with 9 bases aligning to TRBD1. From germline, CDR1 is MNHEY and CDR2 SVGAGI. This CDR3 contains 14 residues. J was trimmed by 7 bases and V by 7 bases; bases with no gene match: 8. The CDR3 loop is CASMTGQGNQPQHF. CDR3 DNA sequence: TGTGCCAGCATGACCGGACAGGGGAACCAGCCCCAGCATTTT.

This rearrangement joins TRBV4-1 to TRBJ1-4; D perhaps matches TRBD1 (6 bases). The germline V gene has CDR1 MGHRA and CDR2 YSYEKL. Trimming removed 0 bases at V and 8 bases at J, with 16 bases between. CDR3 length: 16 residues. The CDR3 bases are TGCGCCAGCAGCCAAGATTTTACACAGGGTTGGGAAAAACTGTTTTTT. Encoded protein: CASSQDFTQGWEKLFF.

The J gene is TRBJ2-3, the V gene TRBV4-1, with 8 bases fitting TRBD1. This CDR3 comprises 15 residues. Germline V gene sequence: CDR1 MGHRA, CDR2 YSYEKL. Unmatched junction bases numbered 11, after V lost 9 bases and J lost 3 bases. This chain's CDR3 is CASRLSRQGTDTQYF. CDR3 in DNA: TGCGCCAGTAGGTTGTCGAGACAGGGGACAGATACGCAGTATTTT.

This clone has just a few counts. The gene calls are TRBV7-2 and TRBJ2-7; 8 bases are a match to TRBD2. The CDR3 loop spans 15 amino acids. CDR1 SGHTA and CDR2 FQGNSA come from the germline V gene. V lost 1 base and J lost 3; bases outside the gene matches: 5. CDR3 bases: TGTGCCAGCAGCTTAGAGACTAGCGCCTACTACGAGCAGTACTTC. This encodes CASSLETSAYYEQYF.

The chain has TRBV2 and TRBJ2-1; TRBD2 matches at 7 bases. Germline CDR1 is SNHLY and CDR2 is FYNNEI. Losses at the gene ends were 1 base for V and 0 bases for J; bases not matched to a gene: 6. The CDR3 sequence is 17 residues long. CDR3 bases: TGTGCCAGCAGTGAAGGAGCGGGAAGGAGCTCCTACAATGAGCAGTTCTTC. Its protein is CASSEGAGRSSYNEQFF.

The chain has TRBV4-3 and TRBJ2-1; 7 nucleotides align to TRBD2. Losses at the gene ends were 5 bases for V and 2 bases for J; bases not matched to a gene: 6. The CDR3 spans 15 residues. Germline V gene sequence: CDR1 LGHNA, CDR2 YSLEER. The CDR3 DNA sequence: TGCGCCAGCAGCGCATTAGCGGGCCCCTACAATGAGCAGTTCTTC. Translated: CASSALAGPYNEQFF.

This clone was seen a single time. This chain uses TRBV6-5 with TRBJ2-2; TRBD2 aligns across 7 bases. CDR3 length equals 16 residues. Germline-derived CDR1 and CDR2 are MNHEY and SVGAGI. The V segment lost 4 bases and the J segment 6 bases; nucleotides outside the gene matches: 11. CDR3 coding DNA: TGTGCCAGCAGTTGGGGAGGGACTGACGATCCCGGGGAGCTGTTTTTT. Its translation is CASSWGGTDDPGELFF.

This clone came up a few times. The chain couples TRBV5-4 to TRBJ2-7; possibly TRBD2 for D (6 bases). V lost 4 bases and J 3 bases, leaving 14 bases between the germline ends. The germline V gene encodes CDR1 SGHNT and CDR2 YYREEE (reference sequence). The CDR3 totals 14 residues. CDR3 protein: CASSPMGRGYEQYF. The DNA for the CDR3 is TGTGCCAGCAGCCCAATGGGGCGGGGCTACGAGCAGTACTTC.

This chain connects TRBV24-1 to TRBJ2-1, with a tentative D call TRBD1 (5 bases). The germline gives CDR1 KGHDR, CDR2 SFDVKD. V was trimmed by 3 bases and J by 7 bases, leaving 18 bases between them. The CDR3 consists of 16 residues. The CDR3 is CATSDPLRTGPNEQFF. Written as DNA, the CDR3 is TGTGCCACCAGTGATCCCCTTAGAACAGGACCGAATGAGCAGTTCTTC.